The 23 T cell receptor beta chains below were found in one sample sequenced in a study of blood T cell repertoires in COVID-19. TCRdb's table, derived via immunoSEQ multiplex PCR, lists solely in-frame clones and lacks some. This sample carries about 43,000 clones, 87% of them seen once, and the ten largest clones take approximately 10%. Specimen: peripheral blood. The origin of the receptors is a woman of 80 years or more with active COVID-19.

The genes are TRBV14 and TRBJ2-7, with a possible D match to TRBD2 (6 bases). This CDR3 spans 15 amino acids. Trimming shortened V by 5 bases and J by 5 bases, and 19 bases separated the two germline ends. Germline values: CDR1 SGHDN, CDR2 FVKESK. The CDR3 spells CASSKGGTSLHEQYF. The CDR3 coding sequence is TGTGCCAGCAGCAAGGGAGGTACTAGCCTCCACGAGCAGTACTTC.

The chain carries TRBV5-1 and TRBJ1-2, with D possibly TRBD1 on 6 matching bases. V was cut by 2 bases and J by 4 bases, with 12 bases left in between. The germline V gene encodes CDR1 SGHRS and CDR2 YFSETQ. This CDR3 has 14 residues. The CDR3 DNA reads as TGCGCCAGCAGCTTAGGGGGGGAAGGCTATGGCTACACCTTC. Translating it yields CASSLGGEGYGYTF. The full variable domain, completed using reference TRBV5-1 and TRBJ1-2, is KAGVTQTPRYLIKTRGQQVTLSCSPISGHRSVSWYQQTPGQGLQFLFEYFSETQRNKGNFPGRFSGRQFSNSRSEMNVSTLELGDSALYLCASSLGGEGYGYTFGSGTRLTVV.

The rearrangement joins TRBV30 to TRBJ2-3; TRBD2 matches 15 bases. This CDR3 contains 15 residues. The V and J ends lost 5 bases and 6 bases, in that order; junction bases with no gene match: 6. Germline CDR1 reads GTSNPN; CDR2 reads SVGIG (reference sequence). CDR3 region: CAWGTGLAGGDTQYF. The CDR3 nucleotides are TGTGCCTGGGGTACTGGACTAGCGGGGGGGGATACGCAGTATTTT.

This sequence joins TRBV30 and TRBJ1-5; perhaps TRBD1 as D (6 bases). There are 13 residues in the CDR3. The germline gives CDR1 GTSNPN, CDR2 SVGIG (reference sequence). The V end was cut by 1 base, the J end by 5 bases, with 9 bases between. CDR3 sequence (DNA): TGTGCCTGGAGTGGGGGGGGGCATCAGCCCCAGCATTTT. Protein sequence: CAWSGGGHQPQHF. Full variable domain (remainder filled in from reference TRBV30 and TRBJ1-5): SQTIHQWPATLVQPVGSPLSLECTVEGTSNPNLYWYRQAAGRGLQLLFYSVGIGQISSEVPQNLSASRPQDRQFILSSKKLLLSDSGFYLCAWSGGGHQPQHFGDGTRLSIL.

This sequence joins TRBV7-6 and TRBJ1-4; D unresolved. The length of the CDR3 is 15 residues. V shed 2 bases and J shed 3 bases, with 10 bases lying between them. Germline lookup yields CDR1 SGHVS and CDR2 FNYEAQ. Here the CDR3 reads CASSLKPGSNEKLFF. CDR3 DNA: TGTGCCAGCAGCTTAAAACCAGGATCTAATGAAAAACTGTTTTTT.

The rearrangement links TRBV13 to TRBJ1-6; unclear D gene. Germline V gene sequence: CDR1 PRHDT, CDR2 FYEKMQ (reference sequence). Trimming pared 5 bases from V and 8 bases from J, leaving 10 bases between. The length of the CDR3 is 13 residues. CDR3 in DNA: TGTGCCAGCAGCGTGTCCGGGGATTCACCCCTCCACTTT. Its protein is CASSVSGDSPLHF.

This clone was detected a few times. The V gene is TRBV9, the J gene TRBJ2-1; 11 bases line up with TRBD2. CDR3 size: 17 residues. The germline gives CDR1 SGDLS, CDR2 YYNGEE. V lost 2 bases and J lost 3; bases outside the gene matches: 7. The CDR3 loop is CASSVLTGTSGYNEQFF. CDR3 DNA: TGTGCCAGCAGCGTCCTGACCGGGACTAGCGGCTACAATGAGCAGTTCTTC.

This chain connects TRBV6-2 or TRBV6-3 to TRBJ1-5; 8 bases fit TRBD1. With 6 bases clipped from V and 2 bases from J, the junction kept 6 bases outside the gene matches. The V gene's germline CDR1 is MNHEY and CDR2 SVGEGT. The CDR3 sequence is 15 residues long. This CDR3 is CASSSTGGGNQPQHF. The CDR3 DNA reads TGTGCCAGCAGCAGTACAGGGGGGGGCAATCAGCCCCAGCATTTT.

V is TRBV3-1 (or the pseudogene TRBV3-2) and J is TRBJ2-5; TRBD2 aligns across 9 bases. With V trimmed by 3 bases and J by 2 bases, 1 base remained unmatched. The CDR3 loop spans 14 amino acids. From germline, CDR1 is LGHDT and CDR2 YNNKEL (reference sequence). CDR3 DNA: TGTGCCAGCAGCCAGACTAGCGGACAAGAGACCCAGTACTTC. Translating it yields CASSQTSGQETQYF.

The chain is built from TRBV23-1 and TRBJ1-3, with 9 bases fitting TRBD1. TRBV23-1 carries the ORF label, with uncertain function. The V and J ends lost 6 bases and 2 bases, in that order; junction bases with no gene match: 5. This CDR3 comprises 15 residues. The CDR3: CASSKTGGTGNTIYF. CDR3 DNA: TGCGCCAGCAGCAAGACAGGGGGAACTGGAAACACCATATATTTT.

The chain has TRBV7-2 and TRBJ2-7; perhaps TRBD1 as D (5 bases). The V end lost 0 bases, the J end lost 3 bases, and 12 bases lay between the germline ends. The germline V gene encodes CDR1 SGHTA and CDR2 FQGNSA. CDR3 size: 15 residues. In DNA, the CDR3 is TGTGCCAGCAGCTTAGCTGTAGGGGCAGGCTACGAGCAGTACTTC. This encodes CASSLAVGAGYEQYF.

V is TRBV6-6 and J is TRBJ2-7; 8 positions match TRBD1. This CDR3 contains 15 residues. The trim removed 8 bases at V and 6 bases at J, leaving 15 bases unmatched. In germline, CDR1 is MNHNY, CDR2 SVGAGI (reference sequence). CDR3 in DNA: TGTGCCAGCGCAGGGGGAGCGGACAGGGCATCCGAGCAGTACTTC. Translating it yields CASAGGADRASEQYF.

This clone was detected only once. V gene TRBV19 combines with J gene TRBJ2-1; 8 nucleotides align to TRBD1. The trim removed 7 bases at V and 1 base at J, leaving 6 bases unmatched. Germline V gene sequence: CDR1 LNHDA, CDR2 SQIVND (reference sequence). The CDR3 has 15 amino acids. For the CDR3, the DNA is TGTGCCAGTACGGCAGGGGGCGGGTCCTACAATGAGCAGTTCTTC. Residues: CASTAGGGSYNEQFF.

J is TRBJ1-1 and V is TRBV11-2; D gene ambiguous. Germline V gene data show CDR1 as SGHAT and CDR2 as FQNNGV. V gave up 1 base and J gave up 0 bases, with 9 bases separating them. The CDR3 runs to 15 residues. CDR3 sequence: CASSLVSGVNTEAFF. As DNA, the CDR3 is TGTGCCAGCAGCTTAGTCAGCGGGGTGAACACTGAAGCTTTCTTT.

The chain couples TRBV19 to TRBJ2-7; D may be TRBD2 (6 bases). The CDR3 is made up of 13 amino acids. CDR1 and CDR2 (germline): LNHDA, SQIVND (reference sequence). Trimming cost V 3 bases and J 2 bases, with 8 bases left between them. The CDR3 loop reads CASSMGGPYEQYF. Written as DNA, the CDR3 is TGTGCCAGTAGTATGGGGGGACCCTACGAGCAGTACTTC. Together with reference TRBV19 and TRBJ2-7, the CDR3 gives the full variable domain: DGGITQSPKYLFRKEGQNVTLSCEQNLNHDAMYWYRQDPGQGLRLIYYSQIVNDFQKGDIAEGYSVSREKKESFPLTVTSAQKNPTAFYLCASSMGGPYEQYFGPGTRLTVT.

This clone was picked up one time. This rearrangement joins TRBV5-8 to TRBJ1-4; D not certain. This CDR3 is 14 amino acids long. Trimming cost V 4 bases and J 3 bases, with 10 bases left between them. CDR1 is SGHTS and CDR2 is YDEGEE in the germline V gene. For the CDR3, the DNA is TGTGCCAGCAGCCACCGGGTCCCTAATGAAAAACTGTTTTTT. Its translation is CASSHRVPNEKLFF.

CDR3 coding DNA: TGTGCCAGCAGCAAACCCCGAACAGAAGAGACCCAGTACTTC. Its protein product is CASSKPRTEETQYF. The chain recombines TRBV21-1 with TRBJ2-5; no DNA check was done on the table's D call, TRBD1. TRBV21-1 is listed as a pseudogene. This CDR3 has 14 residues.

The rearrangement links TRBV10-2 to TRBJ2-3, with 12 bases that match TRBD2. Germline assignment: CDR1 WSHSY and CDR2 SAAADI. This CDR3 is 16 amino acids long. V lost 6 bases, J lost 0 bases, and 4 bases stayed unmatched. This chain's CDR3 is CASRASGGASTDTQYF. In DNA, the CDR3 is TGCGCCAGCAGGGCTAGCGGGGGGGCTAGCACAGATACGCAGTATTTT.

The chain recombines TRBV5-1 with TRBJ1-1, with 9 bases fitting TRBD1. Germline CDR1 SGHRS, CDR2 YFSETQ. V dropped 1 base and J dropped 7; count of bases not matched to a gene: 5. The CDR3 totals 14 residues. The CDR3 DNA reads TGCGCCAGCAGCTTGCCGGGACAGGGTGGTGAAGCTTTCTTT. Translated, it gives CASSLPGQGGEAFF.

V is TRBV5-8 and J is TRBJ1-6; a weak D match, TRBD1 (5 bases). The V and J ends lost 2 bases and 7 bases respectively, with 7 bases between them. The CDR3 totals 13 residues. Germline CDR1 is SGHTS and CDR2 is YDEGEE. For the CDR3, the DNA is TGTGCCAGCAGCTTTCGACAGAATTCACCCCTCCACTTT. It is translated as CASSFRQNSPLHF.

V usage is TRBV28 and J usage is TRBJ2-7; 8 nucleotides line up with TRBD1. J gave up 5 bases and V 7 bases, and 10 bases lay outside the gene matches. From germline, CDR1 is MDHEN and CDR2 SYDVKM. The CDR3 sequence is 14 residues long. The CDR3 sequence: CASTQGRGLDEQYF. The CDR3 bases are TGTGCCAGCACCCAGGGCAGGGGGCTAGACGAGCAGTACTTC.

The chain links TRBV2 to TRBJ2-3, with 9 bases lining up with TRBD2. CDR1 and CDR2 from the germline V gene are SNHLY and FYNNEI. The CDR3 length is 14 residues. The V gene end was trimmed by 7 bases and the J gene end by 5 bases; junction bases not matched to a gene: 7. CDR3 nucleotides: TGTGCCAGCACGGTAGCGGGGGCGGGAGATACGCAGTATTTT. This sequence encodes CASTVAGAGDTQYF.

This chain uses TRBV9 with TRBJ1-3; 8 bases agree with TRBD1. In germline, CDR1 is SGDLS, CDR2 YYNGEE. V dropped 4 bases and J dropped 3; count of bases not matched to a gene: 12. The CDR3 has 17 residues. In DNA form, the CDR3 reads TGTGCCAGCAGCAGAAACCCAGGGGGCGTGGGTGGAAACACCATATATTTT. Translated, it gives CASSRNPGGVGGNTIYF.